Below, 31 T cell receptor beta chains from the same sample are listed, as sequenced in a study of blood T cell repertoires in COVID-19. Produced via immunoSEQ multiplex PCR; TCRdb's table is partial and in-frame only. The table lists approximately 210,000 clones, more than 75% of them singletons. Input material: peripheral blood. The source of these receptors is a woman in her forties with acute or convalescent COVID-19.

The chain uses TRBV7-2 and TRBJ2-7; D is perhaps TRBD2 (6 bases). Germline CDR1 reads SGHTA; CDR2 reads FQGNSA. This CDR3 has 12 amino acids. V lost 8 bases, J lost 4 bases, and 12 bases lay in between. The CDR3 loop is CASGGMAYEQYF. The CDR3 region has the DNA TGTGCCAGCGGAGGGATGGCTTACGAGCAGTACTTC. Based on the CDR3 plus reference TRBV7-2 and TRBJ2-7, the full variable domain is GAGVSQSPSNKVTEKGKDVELRCDPISGHTALYWYRQSLGQGLEFLIYFQGNSAPDKSGLPSDRFSAERTGGSVSTLTIQRTQQEDSAVYLCASGGMAYEQYFGPGTRLTVT.

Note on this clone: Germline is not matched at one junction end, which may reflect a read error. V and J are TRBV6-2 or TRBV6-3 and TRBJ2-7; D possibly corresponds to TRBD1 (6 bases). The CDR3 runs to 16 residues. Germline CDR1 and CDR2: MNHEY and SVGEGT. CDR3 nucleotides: TGTGCCAGCAGTATGGGGCCCGGACAGTCCTCCGACGAGCAGTACTTC. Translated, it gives CASSMGPGQSSDEQYF.

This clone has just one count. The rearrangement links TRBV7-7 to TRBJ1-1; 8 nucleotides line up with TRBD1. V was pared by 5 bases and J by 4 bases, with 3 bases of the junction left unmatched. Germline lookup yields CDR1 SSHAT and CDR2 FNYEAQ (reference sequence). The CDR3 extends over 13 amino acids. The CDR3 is CASSADRGTEAFF. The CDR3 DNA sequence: TGTGCCAGCAGCGCCGACAGGGGCACTGAAGCTTTCTTT.

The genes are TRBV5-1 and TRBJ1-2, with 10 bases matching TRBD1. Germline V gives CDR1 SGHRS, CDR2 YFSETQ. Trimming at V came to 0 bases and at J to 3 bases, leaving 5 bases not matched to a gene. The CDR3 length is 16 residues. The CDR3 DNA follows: TGCGCCAGCAGCTTGGAGATGACAGGGGGCGACTATGGCTACACCTTC. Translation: CASSLEMTGGDYGYTF.

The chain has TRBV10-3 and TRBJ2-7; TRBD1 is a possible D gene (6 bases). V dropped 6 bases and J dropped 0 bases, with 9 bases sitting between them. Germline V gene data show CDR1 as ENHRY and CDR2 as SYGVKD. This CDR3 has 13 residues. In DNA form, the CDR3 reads TGTGCCATCAGCCGGGACATCTCCTACGAGCAGTACTTC. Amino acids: CAISRDISYEQYF.

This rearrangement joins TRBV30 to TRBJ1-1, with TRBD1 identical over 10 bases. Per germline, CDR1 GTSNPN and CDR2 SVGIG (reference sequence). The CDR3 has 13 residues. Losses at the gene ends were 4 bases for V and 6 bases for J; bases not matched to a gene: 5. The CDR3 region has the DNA TGTGCCTGGACTCAGGACAGGGGGGCTGAAGCTTTCTTT. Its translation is CAWTQDRGAEAFF.

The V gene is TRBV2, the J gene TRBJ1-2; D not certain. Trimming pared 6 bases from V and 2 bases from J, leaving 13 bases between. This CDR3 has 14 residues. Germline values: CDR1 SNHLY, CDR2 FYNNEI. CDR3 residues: CASSPASENYGYTF. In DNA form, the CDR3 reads TGTGCCAGCAGCCCCGCCTCGGAGAACTATGGCTACACCTTC. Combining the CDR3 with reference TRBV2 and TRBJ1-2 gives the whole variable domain EPEVTQTPSHQVTQMGQEVILRCVPISNHLYFYWYRQILGQKVEFLVSFYNNEISEKSEIFDDQFSVERPDGSNFTLKIRSTKLEDSAMYFCASSPASENYGYTFGSGTRLTVV.

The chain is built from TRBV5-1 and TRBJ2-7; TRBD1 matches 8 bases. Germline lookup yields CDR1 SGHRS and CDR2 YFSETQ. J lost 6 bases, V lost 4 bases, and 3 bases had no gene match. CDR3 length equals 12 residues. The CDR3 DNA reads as TGCGCCAGCAGCCCTGACAGGGGCGAGCAGTACTTC. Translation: CASSPDRGEQYF.

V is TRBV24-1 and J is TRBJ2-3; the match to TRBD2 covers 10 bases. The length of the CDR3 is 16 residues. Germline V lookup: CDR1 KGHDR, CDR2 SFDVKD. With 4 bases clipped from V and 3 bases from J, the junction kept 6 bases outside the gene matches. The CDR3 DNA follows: TGTGCCACCAGTGACTACGGGACTAGCGAGACAGATACGCAGTATTTT. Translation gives CATSDYGTSETDTQYF.

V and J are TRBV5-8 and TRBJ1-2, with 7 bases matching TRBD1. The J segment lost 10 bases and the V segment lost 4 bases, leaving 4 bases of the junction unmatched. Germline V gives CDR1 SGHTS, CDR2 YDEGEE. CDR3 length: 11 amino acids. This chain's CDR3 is CASSRDSFYTF. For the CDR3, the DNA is TGTGCCAGCAGCCGGGACAGCTTCTACACCTTC.

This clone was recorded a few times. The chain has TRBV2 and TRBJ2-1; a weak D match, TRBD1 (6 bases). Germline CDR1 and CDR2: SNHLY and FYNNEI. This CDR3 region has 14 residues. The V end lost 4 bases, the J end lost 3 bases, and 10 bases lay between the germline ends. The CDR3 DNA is TGTGCCAGCAGTGCTAGGACAGACTACAATGAGCAGTTCTTC. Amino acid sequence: CASSARTDYNEQFF.

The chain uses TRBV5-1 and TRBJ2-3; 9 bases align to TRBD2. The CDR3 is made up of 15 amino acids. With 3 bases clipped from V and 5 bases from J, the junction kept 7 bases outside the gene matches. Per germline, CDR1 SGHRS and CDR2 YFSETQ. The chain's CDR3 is CASSSRGGRVDTQYF. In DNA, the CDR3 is TGCGCCAGCAGCTCCCGTGGCGGGAGGGTAGATACGCAGTATTTT.

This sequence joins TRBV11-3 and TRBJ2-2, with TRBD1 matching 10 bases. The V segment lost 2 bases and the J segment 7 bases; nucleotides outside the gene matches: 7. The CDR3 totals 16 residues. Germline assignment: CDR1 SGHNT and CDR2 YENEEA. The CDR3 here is CASSLFRGQGNGELFF. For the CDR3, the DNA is TGTGCCAGCAGCTTATTCAGGGGACAGGGGAACGGGGAGCTGTTTTTT.

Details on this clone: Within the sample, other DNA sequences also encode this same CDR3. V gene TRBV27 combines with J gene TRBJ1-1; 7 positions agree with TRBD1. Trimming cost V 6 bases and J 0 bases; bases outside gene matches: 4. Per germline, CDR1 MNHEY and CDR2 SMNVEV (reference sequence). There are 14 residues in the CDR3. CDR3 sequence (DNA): TGTGCCAGCAGCCCGGGACAGTTGAACACTGAAGCTTTCTTT. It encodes CASSPGQLNTEAFF.

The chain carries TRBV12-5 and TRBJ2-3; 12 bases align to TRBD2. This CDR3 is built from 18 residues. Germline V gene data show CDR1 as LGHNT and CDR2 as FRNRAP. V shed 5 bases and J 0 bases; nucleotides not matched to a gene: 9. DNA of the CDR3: TGTGCTAGTGGTGACCCGGGACTAGCGGGCAGGAGCACAGATACGCAGTATTTT. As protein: CASGDPGLAGRSTDTQYF. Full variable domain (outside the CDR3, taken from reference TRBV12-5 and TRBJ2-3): DARVTQTPRHKVTEMGQEVTMRCQPILGHNTVFWYRQTMMQGLELLAYFRNRAPLDDSGMPKDRFSAEMPDATLATLKIQPSEPRDSAVYFCASGDPGLAGRSTDTQYFGPGTRLTVL.

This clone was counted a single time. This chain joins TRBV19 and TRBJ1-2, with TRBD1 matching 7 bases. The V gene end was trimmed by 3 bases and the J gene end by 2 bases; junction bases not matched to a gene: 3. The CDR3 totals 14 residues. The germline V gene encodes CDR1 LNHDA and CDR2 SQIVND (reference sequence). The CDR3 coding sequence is TGTGCCAGTAGTATGGACAGGCTAAACTATGGCTACACCTTC. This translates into CASSMDRLNYGYTF.

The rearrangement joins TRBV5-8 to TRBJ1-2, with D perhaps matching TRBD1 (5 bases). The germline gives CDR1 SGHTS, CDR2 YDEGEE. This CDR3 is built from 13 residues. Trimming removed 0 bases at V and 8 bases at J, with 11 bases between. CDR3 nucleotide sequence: TGTGCCAGCAGCTTGGGATTGGGGCGCGGCTACACCTTC. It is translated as CASSLGLGRGYTF.

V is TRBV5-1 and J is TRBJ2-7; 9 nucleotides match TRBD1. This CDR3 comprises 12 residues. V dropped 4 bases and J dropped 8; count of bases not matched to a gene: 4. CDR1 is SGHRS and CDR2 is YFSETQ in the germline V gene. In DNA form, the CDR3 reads TGCGCCAGCAGCCCCGACAGGGGGAAGCAGTACTTC. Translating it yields CASSPDRGKQYF.

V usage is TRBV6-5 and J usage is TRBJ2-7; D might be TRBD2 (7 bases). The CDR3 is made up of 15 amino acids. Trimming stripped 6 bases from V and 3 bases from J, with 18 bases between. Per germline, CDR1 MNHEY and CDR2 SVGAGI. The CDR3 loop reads CASSDGLGGYYEQYF. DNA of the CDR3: TGTGCCAGCAGCGACGGACTAGGGGGATACTACGAGCAGTACTTC.

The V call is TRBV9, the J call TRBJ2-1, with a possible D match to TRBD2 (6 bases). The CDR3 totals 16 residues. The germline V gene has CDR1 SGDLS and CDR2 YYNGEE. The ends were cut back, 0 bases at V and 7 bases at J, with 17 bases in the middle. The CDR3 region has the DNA TGTGCCAGCAGCGTAGACTGGGCGGGAACAAAGAATGAGCAGTTCTTC. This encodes CASSVDWAGTKNEQFF.

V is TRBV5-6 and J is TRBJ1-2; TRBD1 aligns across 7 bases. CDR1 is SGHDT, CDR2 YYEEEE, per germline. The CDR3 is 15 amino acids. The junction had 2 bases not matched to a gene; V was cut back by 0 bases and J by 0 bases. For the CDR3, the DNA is TGTGCCAGCAGCTTGGTGGGACAGTCTAACTATGGCTACACCTTC. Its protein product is CASSLVGQSNYGYTF.

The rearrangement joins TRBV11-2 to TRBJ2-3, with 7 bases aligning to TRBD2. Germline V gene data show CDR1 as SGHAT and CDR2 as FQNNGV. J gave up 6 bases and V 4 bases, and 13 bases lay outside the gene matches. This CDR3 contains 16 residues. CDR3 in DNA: TGTGCCAGCAGCTACGTTGGCGGGAGTCTTTGGGATACGCAGTATTTT. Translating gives CASSYVGGSLWDTQYF.

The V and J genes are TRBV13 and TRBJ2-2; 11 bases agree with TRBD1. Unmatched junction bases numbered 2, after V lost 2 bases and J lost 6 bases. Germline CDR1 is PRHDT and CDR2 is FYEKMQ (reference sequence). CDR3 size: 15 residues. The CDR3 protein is CASSLPGQGAGELFF. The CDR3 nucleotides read TGTGCCAGCAGCTTACCGGGACAGGGGGCCGGGGAGCTGTTTTTT.

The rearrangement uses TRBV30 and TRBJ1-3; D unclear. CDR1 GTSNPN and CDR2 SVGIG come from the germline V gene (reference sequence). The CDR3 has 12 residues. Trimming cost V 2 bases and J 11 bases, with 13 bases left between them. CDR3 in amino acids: CAWSKEKSPIYF. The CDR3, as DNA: TGTGCCTGGAGTAAGGAGAAATCCCCCATATATTTT.

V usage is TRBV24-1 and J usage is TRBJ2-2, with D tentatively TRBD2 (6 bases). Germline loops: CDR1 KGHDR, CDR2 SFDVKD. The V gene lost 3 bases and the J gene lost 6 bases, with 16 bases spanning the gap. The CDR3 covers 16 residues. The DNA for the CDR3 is TGTGCCACCAGTGATCCCGGGAGAGGGTTGTCCGGGGAGCTGTTTTTT. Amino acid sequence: CATSDPGRGLSGELFF.

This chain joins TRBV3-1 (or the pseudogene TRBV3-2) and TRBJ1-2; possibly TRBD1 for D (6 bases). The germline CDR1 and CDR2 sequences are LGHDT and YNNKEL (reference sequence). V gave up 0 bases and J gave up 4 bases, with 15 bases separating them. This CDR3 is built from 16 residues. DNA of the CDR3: TGTGCCAGCAGCCAAGAGGGAAGGGAAGGGGGCTATGGCTACACCTTC. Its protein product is CASSQEGREGGYGYTF.

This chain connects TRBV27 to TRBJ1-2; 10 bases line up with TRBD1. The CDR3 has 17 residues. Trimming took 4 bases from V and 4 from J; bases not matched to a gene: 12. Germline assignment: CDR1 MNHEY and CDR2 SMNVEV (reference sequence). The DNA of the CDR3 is TGTGCCAGCAGTTCCCTAGACCAGGACAGGGGGGGCTATGGCTACACCTTC. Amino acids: CASSSLDQDRGGYGYTF.

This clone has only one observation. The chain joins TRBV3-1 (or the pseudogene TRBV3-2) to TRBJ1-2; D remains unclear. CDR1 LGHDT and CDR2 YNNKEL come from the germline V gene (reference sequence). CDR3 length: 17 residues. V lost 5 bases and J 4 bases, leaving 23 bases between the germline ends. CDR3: CASSESSPVPRSYGYTF. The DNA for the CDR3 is TGTGCCAGCAGCGAAAGCTCGCCAGTCCCCCGGAGCTATGGCTACACCTTC.

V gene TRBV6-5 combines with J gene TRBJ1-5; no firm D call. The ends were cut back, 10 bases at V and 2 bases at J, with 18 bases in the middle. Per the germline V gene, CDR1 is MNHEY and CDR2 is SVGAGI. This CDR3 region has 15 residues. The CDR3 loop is CATRPGISGNQPQHF. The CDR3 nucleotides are TGTGCCACCAGGCCGGGTATCTCGGGCAATCAGCCCCAGCATTTT.

The CDR3 region has the DNA TGTGCCAGCAGCGTAGCTCTCAGCACAGATACGCAGTATTTT. Translated, it gives CASSVALSTDTQYF. V gene TRBV9 combines with J gene TRBJ2-3; D is undetermined. The CDR3 runs to 14 residues. The germline V gene has CDR1 SGDLS and CDR2 YYNGEE. V lost 0 bases, J lost 0 bases, and 5 bases lay in between. Full variable domain (missing parts from reference TRBV9 and TRBJ2-3): DSGVTQTPKHLITATGQRVTLRCSPRSGDLSVYWYQQSLDQGLQFLIQYYNGEERAKGNILERFSAQQFPDLHSELNLSSLELGDSALYFCASSVALSTDTQYFGPGTRLTVL.

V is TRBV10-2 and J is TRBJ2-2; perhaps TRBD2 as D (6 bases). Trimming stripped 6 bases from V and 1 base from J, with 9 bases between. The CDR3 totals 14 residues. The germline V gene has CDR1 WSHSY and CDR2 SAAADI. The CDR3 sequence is CASRASVNTGELFF. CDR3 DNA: TGCGCCAGCAGAGCTAGCGTGAACACCGGGGAGCTGTTTTTT.